The 6 T cell receptor beta chains reported below all come from one sample, sequenced in a study of T cells in Graves' hyperthyroidism and ophthalmopathy. Amplification targeted TCR beta CDR3 regions from RNA transcripts. The study used the HTBI primer set for a first-round RT-PCR of the TCR CDR3. TCRdb re-analysed the multiplex PCR reads in MiXCR, keeping a single row per CDR3 protein. Counted here are 600,000 to 800,000 distinct CDR3 sequences, approximately 36% occurring once; the ten biggest clones make up about a third. Sequenced: blood. The source is a woman between 40 and 55 years old with Graves' hyperthyroidism.

Worth noting for this clonotype: A much larger clone differs by one base, so this may be a read error. This chain joins TRBV2 and TRBJ1-5, with D unclear. The length of the CDR3 is 15 residues. Germline V gene sequence: CDR1 SNHLY, CDR2 FYNNEI. V lost 4 bases to trimming and J lost 4 bases, with 14 bases between them. DNA for the CDR3: TGTGCCAGCAGTGCCCGCGCAGGAGGGAATCAGCCCCAGCATTTT. As protein: CASSARAGGNQPQHF.

This chain joins TRBV6-6 and TRBJ1-1, with 8 positions matching TRBD1. Germline-derived CDR1 and CDR2 are MNHNY and SVGAGI (reference sequence). The CDR3 loop spans 15 amino acids. V was pared by 5 bases and J by 4 bases, with 9 bases of the junction left unmatched. This CDR3 reads CASSPLTGVVTEAFF. The CDR3 DNA reads as TGTGCCAGCAGTCCTTTGACAGGGGTAGTCACTGAAGCTTTCTTT.

V and J are TRBV2 and TRBJ2-7; D gene unclear. V gave up 7 bases and J gave up 0 bases, with 10 bases separating them. Per germline, CDR1 SNHLY and CDR2 FYNNEI. CDR3 length: 13 amino acids. The chain's CDR3 is CASTGESSYEQYF. The CDR3 nucleotides read TGTGCCAGCACGGGTGAGAGCTCCTACGAGCAGTACTTC.

About this clonotype itself: Sequence at one end of the junction differs from germline and may be a read error. The rearrangement joins TRBV10-2 to TRBJ2-2, with D hard to call. This CDR3 comprises 14 residues. Germline-derived CDR1 and CDR2 are WSHSY and SAAADI. Here the CDR3 DNA reads TGTGCCAGCAGAGACTCTTGGAACACCGGGGAGCTGTTTTTT. Translated: CASRDSWNTGELFF.

Worth noting for this clonotype: A much bigger clone sits one base away, suggesting this may be a read error. V and J are TRBV10-3 and TRBJ1-5; D unclear. The CDR3 contains 15 residues. Trimming cost V 6 bases and J 6 bases, with 18 bases left between them. Germline values: CDR1 ENHRY, CDR2 SYGVKD. The CDR3 DNA reads as TGTGCCATCAGCCACCGTTTCGGTTACGGTCAGCCCCAGCATTTT. Translation gives CAISHRFGYGQPQHF.

The chain combines TRBV6-2 or TRBV6-3 with TRBJ1-1; 7 bases line up with TRBD1. Germline assignment: CDR1 MNHEY and CDR2 SVGEGT. With V trimmed by 8 bases and J by 3 bases, 12 bases remained unmatched. This CDR3 contains 15 residues. Here the CDR3 DNA reads TGTGCCAGCCAACACGCCACAGGGGAGCACACTGAAGCTTTCTTT. Residues: CASQHATGEHTEAFF.